The present T cell receptor (beta chain) was sequenced within a study of blood T cell repertoires in COVID-19. Study-wide context: Acute and convalescent COVID-19 specimens originated in the United States, Italy and Spain. The cDNA or gDNA used as material had been derived from T cells, B-cell-depleted T cells, or PBMCs.

Authors' data handling: Reference gene primers were amplified, and this amplification served to estimate nucleated cell counts. Produced via immunoSEQ multiplex PCR; TCRdb's table is partial and in-frame only. That table supplies the V and J calls and clone size; D and trimming were determined from the DNA. Among 270,000 or so clones, under 90% were seen once, and the ten largest hold less than 10%. CDR1 is MGHRA, CDR2 YSYEKL, per germline. V dropped 1 base and J dropped 4 bases, with 13 bases sitting between them. CDR3 length: 15 amino acids. Sample: peripheral blood. The TCR was taken from a human donor in a cohort sampled during active COVID-19. This chain links TRBV4-1 with TRBJ1-2, with D tentatively TRBD1 (6 bases). CDR3 region: CASSQVYGGSYGYTF. CDR3 bases: TGCGCCAGCAGCCAAGTATATGGGGGCTCCTATGGCTACACCTTC.